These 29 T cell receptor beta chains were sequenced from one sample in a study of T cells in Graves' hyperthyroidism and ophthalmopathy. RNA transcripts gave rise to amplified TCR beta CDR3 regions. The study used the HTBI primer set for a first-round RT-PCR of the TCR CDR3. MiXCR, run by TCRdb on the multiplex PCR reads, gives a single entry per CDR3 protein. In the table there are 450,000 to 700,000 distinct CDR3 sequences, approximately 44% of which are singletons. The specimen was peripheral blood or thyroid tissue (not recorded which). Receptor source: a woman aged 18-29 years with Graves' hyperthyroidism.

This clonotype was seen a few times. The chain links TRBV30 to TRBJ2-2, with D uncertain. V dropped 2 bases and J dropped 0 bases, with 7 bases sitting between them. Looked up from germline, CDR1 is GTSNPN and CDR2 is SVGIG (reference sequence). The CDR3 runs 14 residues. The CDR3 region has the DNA TGTGCCTGGAGTACGACAACGAACACCGGGGAGCTGTTTTTT. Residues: CAWSTTTNTGELFF.

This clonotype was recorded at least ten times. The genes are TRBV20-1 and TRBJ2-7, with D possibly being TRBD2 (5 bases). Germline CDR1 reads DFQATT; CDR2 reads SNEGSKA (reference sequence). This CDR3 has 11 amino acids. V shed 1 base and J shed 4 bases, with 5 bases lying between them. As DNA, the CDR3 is TGCAGTGCTAGAGCGGGGTACGAGCAGTACTTC. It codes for CSARAGYEQYF.

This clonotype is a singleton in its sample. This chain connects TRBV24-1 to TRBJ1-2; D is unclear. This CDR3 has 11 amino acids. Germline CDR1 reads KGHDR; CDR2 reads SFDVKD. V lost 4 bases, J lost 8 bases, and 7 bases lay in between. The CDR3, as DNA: TGTGCCACCAGTGACATTAGCGGCTACACCTTC. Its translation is CATSDISGYTF.

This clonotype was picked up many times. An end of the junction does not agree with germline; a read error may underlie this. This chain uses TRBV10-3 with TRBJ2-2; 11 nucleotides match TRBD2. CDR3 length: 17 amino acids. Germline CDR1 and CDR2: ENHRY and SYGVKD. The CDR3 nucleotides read TGTGCCATCAGTGACCCATCACTAGCGGGAGTGGCCGGGGAGCTGCTTTTT. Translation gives CAISDPSLAGVAGELLF.

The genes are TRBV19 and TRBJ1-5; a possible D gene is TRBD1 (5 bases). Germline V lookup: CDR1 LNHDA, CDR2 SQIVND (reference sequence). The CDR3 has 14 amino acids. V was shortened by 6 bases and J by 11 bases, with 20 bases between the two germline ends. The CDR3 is CASSAGLAGETQHF. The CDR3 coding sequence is TGTGCCAGTAGCGCGGGACTAGCGGGGGAGACCCAGCATTTT.

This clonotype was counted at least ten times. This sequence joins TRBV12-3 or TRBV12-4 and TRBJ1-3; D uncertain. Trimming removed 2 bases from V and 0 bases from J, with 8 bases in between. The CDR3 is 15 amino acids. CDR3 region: CASSLNANSGNTIYF. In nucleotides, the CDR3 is TGTGCCAGCAGTTTAAATGCTAACTCTGGAAACACCATATATTTT.

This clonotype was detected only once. CDR3 in DNA: TGTGCCAGCAGGCTACACCTGGTAAGACGGAAAACTACTGGAAACACCATATATTTT. Its protein product is CASRLHLVRRKTTGNTIYF. This chain connects TRBV2 to TRBJ1-3; no clear D gene. The length of the CDR3 is 19 residues. The V end lost 6 bases, the J end lost 2 bases, and 26 bases lay between the germline ends. Germline CDR1 and CDR2: SNHLY and FYNNEI.

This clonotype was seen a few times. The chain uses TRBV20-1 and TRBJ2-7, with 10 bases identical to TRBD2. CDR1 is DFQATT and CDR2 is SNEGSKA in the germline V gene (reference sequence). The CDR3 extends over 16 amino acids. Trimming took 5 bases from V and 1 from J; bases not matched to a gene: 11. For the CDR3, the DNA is TGCAGTGCTTCCTGGGCTAGCGGGAGAATTTCCTACGAGCAGTACTTC. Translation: CSASWASGRISYEQYF.

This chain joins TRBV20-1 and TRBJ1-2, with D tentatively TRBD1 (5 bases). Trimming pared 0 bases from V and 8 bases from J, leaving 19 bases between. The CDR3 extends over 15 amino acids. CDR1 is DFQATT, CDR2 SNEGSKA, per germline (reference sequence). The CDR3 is CSARDGGRDVSGYTF. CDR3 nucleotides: TGCAGTGCTAGAGATGGGGGGAGGGATGTATCAGGCTACACCTTC.

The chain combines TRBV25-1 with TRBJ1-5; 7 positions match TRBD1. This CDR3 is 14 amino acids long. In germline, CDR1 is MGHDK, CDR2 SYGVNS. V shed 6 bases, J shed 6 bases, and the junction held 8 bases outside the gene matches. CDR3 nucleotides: TGTGCCAGCAGCCAGGGAGGGGGCGTTCAGCCCCAGCATTTT. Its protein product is CASSQGGGVQPQHF.

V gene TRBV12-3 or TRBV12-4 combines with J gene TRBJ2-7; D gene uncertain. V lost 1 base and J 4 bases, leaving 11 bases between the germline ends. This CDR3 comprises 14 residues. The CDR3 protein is CASSLVEDGYEQYF. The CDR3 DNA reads TGTGCCAGCAGTTTAGTAGAGGACGGGTACGAGCAGTACTTC.

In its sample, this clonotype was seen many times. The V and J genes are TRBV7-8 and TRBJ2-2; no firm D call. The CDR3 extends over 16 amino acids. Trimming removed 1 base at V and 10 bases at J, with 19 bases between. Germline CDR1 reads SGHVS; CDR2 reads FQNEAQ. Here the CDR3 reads CASSLGVGTSGVELFF. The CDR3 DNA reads TGTGCCAGCAGCTTAGGGGTGGGCACCTCTGGAGTGGAGCTGTTTTTT.

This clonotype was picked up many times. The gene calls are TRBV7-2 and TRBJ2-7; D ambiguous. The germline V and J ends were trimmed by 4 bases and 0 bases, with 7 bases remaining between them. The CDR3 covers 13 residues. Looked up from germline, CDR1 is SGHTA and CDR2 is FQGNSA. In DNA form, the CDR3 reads TGTGCCAGCAGCTCATCCTTCTCCTACGAGCAGTACTTC. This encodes CASSSSFSYEQYF.

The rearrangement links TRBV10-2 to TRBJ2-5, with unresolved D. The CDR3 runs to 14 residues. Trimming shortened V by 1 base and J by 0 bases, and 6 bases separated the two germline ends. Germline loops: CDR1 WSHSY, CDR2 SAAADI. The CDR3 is CASSEWGNQETQYF. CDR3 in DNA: TGCGCCAGCAGTGAGTGGGGAAACCAAGAGACCCAGTACTTC.

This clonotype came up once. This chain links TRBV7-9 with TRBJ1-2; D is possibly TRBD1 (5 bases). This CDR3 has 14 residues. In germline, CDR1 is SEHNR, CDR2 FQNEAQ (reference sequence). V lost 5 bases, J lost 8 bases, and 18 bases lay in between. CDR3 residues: CASSPRGTAMGYTF. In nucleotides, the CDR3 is TGTGCCAGCAGCCCCCGCGGGACGGCAATGGGCTACACCTTC.

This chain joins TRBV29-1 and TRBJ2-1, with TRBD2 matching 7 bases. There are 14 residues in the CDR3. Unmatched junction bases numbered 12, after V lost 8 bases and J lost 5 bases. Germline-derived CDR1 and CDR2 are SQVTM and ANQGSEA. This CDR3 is CSSFGSREDNEQFF. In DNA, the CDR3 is TGCAGCAGCTTCGGGTCTCGGGAGGACAATGAGCAGTTCTTC.

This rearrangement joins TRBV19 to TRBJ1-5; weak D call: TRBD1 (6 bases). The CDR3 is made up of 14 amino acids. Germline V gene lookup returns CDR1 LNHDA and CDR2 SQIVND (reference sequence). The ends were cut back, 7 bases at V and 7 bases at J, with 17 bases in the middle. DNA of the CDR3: TGTGCCAGTAATAACAGGGTTGGGGAACAGCCCCAGCATTTT. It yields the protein CASNNRVGEQPQHF.

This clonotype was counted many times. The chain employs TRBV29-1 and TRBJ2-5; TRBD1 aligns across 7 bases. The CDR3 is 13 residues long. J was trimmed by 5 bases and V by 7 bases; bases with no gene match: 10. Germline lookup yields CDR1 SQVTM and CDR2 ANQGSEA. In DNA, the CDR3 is TGCAGCGCCGACAGGGATTTACGGGAGACCCAGTACTTC. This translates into CSADRDLRETQYF.

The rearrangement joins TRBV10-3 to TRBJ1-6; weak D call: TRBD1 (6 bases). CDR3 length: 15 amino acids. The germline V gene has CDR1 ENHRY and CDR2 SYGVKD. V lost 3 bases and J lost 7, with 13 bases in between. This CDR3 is CAISDWGAGNSPLHF. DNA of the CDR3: TGTGCCATCAGTGATTGGGGGGCAGGGAATTCACCCCTCCACTTT.

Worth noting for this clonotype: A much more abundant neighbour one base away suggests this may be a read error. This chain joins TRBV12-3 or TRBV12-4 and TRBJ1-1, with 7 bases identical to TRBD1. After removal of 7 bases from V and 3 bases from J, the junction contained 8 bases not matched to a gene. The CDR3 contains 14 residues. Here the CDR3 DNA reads TGTGCCAGCACCTTGGACAGGAAGGACACTGAAGCTTTCTTT. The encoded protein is CASTLDRKDTEAFF.

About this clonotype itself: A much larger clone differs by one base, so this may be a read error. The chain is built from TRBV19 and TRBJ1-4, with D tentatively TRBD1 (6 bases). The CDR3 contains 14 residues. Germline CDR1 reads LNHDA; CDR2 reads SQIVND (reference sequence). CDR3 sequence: CAGRTRGAGEKLFF. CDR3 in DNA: TGTGCCGGTAGGACCCGGGGGGCAGGTGAAAAACTGTTTTTT.

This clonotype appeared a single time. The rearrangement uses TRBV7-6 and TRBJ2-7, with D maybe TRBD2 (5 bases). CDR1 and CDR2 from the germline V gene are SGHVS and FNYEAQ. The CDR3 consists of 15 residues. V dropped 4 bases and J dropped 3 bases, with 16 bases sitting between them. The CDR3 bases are TGTGCCAGCAGCTCACCGACCCTCGGGAACTACGAGCAGTACTTC. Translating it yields CASSSPTLGNYEQYF.

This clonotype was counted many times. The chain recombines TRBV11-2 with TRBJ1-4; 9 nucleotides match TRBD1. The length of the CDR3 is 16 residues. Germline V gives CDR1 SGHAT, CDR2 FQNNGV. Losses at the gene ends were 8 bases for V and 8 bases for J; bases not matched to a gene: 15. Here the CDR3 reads CASLLEFGQGKEKLFF. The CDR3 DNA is TGTGCCAGCCTCTTAGAGTTTGGACAGGGGAAGGAAAAACTGTTTTTT.

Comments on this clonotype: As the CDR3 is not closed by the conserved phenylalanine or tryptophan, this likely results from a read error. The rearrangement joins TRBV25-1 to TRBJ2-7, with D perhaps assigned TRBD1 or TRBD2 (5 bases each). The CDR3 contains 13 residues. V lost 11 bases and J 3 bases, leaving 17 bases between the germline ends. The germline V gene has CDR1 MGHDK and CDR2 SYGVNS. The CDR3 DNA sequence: TGTGCCTGGAGGTTGACAGAGAACTACGAGCAGTACCTC. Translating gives CAWRLTENYEQYL.

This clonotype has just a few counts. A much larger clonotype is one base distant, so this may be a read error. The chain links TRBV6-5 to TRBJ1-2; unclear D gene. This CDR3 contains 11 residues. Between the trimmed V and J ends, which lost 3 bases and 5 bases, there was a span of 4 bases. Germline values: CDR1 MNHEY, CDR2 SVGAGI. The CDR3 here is CASSYLYGYTF. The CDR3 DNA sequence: TGTGCCAGCAGTTATTTGTATGGCTACACCTTC.

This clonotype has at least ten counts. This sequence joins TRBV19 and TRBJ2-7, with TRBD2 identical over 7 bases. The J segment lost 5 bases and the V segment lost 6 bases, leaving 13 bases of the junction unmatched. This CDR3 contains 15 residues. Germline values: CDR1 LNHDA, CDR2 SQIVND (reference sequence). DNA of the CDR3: TGTGCCAGTAGGGACTATAGCGGGTCCCCCGACGAGCAGTACTTC. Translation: CASRDYSGSPDEQYF. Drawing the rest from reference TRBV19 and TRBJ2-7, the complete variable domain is DGGITQSPKYLFRKEGQNVTLSCEQNLNHDAMYWYRQDPGQGLRLIYYSQIVNDFQKGDIAEGYSVSREKKESFPLTVTSAQKNPTAFYLCASRDYSGSPDEQYFGPGTRLTVT.

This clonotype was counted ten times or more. The CDR3 DNA sequence: TGTGCCAGCAGCGGGAAGACAGGTGGAGCCTACGAGCAGTACTTC. Protein: CASSGKTGGAYEQYF. V usage is TRBV7-9 and J usage is TRBJ2-7; maybe TRBD1 (6 bases). The CDR3 covers 15 residues. V lost 5 bases and J lost 2, with 16 bases in between. Germline CDR1 is SEHNR and CDR2 is FQNEAQ (reference sequence).

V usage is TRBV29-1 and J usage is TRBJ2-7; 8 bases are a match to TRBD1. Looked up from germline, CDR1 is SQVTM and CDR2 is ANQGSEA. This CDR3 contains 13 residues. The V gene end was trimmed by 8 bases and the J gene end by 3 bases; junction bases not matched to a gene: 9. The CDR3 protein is CSSLGQEDYEQYF. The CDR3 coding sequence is TGCAGCAGTTTGGGACAGGAAGACTACGAGCAGTACTTC.

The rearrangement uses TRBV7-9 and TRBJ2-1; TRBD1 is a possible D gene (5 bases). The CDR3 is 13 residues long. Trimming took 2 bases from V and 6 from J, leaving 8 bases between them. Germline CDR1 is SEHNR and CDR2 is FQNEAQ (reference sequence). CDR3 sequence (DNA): TGTGCCAGCAGCTTAAATCAGGGCAATGAGCAGTTCTTC. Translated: CASSLNQGNEQFF.